This T cell receptor beta chain stems from a study of blood T cell repertoires in COVID-19. Germline V CDR1 and CDR2: SGHNT, YYREEE (reference sequence). This CDR3 has 18 residues. V shed 3 bases and J 2 bases; nucleotides not matched to a gene: 11. Clones were sequenced by immunoSEQ multiplex PCR, and TCRdb holds only the in-frame ones, with some missing. The sample yields 100,000 to 150,000 clones, less than 90% seen once. The chain uses TRBV5-4 and TRBJ2-5, with TRBD2 identical over 12 bases. The sample taken for sequencing was peripheral blood. The TCR sequence derives from a man aged 60-69 years with acute or convalescent COVID-19. The CDR3 DNA follows: TGTGCCAGCAGCTCACCTAGCGGGGGGGCCTACCTTCAAGAGACCCAGTACTTC. It encodes CASSSPSGGAYLQETQYF. Combining the CDR3 with reference TRBV5-4 and TRBJ2-5 gives the whole variable domain ETGVTQSPTHLIKTRGQQVTLRCSSQSGHNTVSWYQQALGQGPQFIFQYYREEENGRGNFPPRFSGLQFPNYSSELNVNALELDDSALYLCASSSPSGGAYLQETQYFGPGTRLLVL.